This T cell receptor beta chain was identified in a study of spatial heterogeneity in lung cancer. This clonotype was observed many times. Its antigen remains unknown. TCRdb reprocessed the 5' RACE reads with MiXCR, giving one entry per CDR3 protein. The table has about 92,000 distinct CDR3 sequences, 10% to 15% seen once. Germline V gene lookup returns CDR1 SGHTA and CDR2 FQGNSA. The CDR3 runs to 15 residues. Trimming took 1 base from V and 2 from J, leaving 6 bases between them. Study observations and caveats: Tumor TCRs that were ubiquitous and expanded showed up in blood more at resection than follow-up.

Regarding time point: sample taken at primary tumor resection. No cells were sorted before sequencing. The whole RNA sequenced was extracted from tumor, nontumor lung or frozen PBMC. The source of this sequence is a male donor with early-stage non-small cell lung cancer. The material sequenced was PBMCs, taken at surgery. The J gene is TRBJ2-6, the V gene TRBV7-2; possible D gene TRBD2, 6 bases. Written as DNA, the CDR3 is TGTGCCAGCAGCTTAGGGGGGGCTGGGGCCAACGTCCTGACTTTC. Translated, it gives CASSLGGAGANVLTF.